The table lists the clone carrying this T cell receptor (beta chain) with many counts. Its cognate antigen is unknown. A library prepared for alpha chains yielded this beta chain as an off-target read; its size is of little meaning. This specimen belongs to a study of spatial heterogeneity in lung cancer. The overall study: Within tumor regions, the number of TCR transcripts tracked closely with a T cell module score obtained from matched bulk RNA-seq.

Points from the study as a whole: Estimated coverage of tumor T cells was roughly 7% for alpha and 13% for beta chains. The study found that ubiquitous and regional expanded TCR counts tracked ubiquitous and regional nonsynonymous mutations, respectively. Tumoral mutation counts were tracked by counts of expanded intratumoral alpha and beta TCRs.

Stated time point: sample taken at primary tumor resection. This CDR3 is built from 12 residues. Trimming took off 4 bases at V and 4 bases at J, with 10 bases between the two ends. Germline V gene data show CDR1 as SQVTM and CDR2 as ANQGSEA. TCRdb itself ran the 5' RACE reads through MiXCR, one entry per CDR3 protein. This table has 13,000 or so distinct CDR3 sequences, 5.6% appearing once. The origin of this receptor is a female donor with early-stage non-small cell lung cancer. The material was lung tumor tissue, obtained at surgery. This rearrangement joins TRBV29-1 to TRBJ1-1; no clear D. The CDR3 sequence is CSVVGWVTEAFF. CDR3 in DNA: TGCAGCGTTGTAGGTTGGGTCACTGAAGCTTTCTTT. Full variable domain (missing parts from reference TRBV29-1 and TRBJ1-1): SAVISQKPSRDICQRGTSLTIQCQVDSQVTMMFWYRQQPGQSLTLIATANQGSEATYESGFVIDKFPISRPNLTFSTLTVSNMSPEDSSIYLCSVVGWVTEAFFGQGTRLTVV.